Below, one T cell receptor (beta chain) is given with its context. The antigen is unknown. The data derive from a study of T cell responses to AZD1222 COVID-19 vaccine. Study-wide findings and caveats: Most donors were white British, females outnumbered males, and clonal diversity was possibly underestimated.

TCRdb's copy holds only in-frame clones and misses some; the assay was immunoSEQ multiplex PCR. The sample yields 130,000 to 150,000 clones, about 89% seen once. The CDR3 totals 15 residues. Germline V lookup: CDR1 ENHRY, CDR2 SYGVKD. Trimming removed 10 bases at V and 0 bases at J, with 18 bases between. The TCR originated in an adult in good health. The rearrangement links TRBV10-3 to TRBJ1-1; D gene ambiguous. Source: peripheral blood, taken on day 0 of MenACWY control vaccination. The CDR3 DNA reads as TGTGCCACCACAAGCACCGGGAACCTGAACACTGAAGCTTTCTTT. Translated: CATTSTGNLNTEAFF.